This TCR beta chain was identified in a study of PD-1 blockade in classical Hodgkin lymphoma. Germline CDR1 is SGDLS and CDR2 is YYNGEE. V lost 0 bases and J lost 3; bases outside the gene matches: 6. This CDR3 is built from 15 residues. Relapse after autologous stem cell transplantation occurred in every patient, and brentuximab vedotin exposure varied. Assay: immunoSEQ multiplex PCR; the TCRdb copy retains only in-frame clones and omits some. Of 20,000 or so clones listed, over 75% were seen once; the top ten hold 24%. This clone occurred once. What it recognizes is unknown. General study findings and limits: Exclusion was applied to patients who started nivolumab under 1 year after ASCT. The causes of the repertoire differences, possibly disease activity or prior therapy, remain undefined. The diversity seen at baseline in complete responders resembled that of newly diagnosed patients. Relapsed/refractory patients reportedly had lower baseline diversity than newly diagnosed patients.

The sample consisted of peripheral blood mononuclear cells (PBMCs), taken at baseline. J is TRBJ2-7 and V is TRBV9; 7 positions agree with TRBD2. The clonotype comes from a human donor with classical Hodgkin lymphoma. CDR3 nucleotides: TGTGCCAGCAGCGTAGGGAGCGGGATGATCTACGAGCAGTACTTC. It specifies CASSVGSGMIYEQYF.